This T cell receptor beta chain was profiled in a study of blood T cell repertoires in COVID-19. Study in general: Whether acute or convalescent, the COVID-19 samples came from the United States, Italy and Spain. PBMCs, B-cell-depleted T cells, or T cells were the source of the cDNA or gDNA that made up the material.

Assay used: immunoSEQ multiplex PCR; TCRdb lists only in-frame clones, some missing. The sample lists about 97,000 clones, 87% seen once, with 4% to 5.5% in the top ten. Germline V gene lookup returns CDR1 SGHTA and CDR2 FQGTGA. The junction had 6 bases not matched to a gene; V was cut back by 5 bases and J by 1 base. The CDR3 covers 16 residues. In the case of this clone: Other DNA sequences in the sample encode the same CDR3.

Source material: peripheral blood. The sequence was obtained from a woman in her fifties or sixties with COVID-19, enrolled during active disease. The chain joins TRBV7-3 to TRBJ2-3; 10 nucleotides agree with TRBD2. The CDR3 DNA is TGTGCCAGCAGCCCCGCTAGCGGGGGACGCACAGATACGCAGTATTTT. Translating gives CASSPASGGRTDTQYF. Full variable domain (rest looked up from reference TRBV7-3 and TRBJ2-3): GAGVSQTPSNKVTEKGKYVELRCDPISGHTALYWYRQSLGQGPEFLIYFQGTGAADDSGLPNDRFFAVRPEGSVSTLKIQRTERGDSAVYLCASSPASGGRTDTQYFGPGTRLTVL.